What follows are 17 T cell receptor beta chains derived from one specimen sequenced in a study of blood T cell repertoires in COVID-19. Clones were sequenced by immunoSEQ multiplex PCR, and TCRdb holds only the in-frame ones, with some missing. This table holds more than 45,000 clones, approximately 90% found once. The sample consisted of peripheral blood. All receptors derive from a woman aged 60-75 years with COVID-19, enrolled during active disease.

The chain carries TRBV5-5 and TRBJ2-7; tentative D call: TRBD1 (5 bases). The CDR3 runs 14 residues. V was pared by 4 bases and J by 6 bases, with 17 bases between. The germline V gene encodes CDR1 SGHKS and CDR2 YYEKEE (reference sequence). The CDR3 loop is CASSQDKGRREQYF. The CDR3 DNA follows: TGTGCCAGCAGCCAGGACAAGGGCAGGCGCGAGCAGTACTTC.

In this sample, this clone turned up a few times. This CDR3 reads CASSFGDRGSLDIQYF. Here the CDR3 DNA reads TGTGCCAGCAGTTTTGGAGACAGGGGCTCGCTGGACATTCAGTACTTC. This rearrangement joins TRBV28 to TRBJ2-4; 8 bases match TRBD1. The CDR3 totals 16 residues. The V segment lost 3 bases and the J segment 8 bases; nucleotides outside the gene matches: 12. Per germline, CDR1 MDHEN and CDR2 SYDVKM.

This clone was detected once. The chain carries TRBV6-6 and TRBJ1-1; D perhaps matches TRBD1 (5 bases). The V gene lost 2 bases and the J gene lost 6 bases, with 7 bases spanning the gap. The CDR3 runs to 12 residues. CDR1 and CDR2 (germline): MNHNY, SVGAGI (reference sequence). This CDR3 is CASSYAGAEAFF. The CDR3 nucleotides are TGTGCCAGCAGTTACGCGGGGGCTGAAGCTTTCTTT.

The chain links TRBV7-2 to TRBJ2-5, with D perhaps matching TRBD2 (6 bases). Trimming removed 1 base at V and 4 bases at J, with 13 bases between. The CDR3 length is 15 residues. In germline, CDR1 is SGHTA, CDR2 FQGNSA. The CDR3 reads CASSLVGTQLETQYF. The DNA for the CDR3 is TGTGCCAGCAGCTTAGTAGGGACTCAGCTAGAGACCCAGTACTTC. The whole variable domain, filled in from reference TRBV7-2 and TRBJ2-5, reads GAGVSQSPSNKVTEKGKDVELRCDPISGHTALYWYRQSLGQGLEFLIYFQGNSAPDKSGLPSDRFSAERTGGSVSTLTIQRTQQEDSAVYLCASSLVGTQLETQYFGPGTRLLVL.

V gene TRBV7-2 combines with J gene TRBJ2-1; weak D call: TRBD2 (6 bases). Germline V gene data show CDR1 as SGHTA and CDR2 as FQGNSA. The CDR3 extends over 16 amino acids. With 6 bases removed from V and 2 bases from J, the gap between germline ends came to 17 bases. CDR3 sequence reads: CASRPQAGSAYNEQFF. The CDR3 DNA follows: TGTGCCAGCAGACCCCAAGCGGGTAGCGCCTACAATGAGCAGTTCTTC.

J is TRBJ1-1 and V is TRBV29-1, with a possible D match to TRBD1 (5 bases). The length of the CDR3 is 14 residues. Germline values: CDR1 SQVTM, CDR2 ANQGSEA. Trimming took off 4 bases at V and 5 bases at J, with 17 bases between the two ends. CDR3 sequence: CSVGRGWRGTEAFF. The CDR3 DNA sequence: TGCAGCGTTGGACGGGGCTGGAGGGGAACTGAAGCTTTCTTT.

V is TRBV7-9 and J is TRBJ2-7, with 9 bases that match TRBD1. V dropped 2 bases and J dropped 3; count of bases not matched to a gene: 14. Germline CDR1 reads SEHNR; CDR2 reads FQNEAQ (reference sequence). The CDR3 runs 18 residues. CDR3 bases: TGTGCCAGCAGCTTAACCTCATTACCGGGACAGGGTTTCTACGAGCAGTACTTC. Translating gives CASSLTSLPGQGFYEQYF.

This chain uses TRBV20-1 with TRBJ2-3; 14 nucleotides line up with TRBD2. The CDR3 is 15 residues long. J gave up 4 bases and V 3 bases, and 3 bases lay outside the gene matches. Germline CDR1 is DFQATT and CDR2 is SNEGSKA (reference sequence). CDR3 in DNA: TGCAGTGCTAGTGGGACTAGCGGGAGATCAGATACGCAGTATTTT. Translating it yields CSASGTSGRSDTQYF.

The chain carries TRBV7-9 and TRBJ2-7; 7 positions match TRBD2. The CDR3 runs 13 residues. CDR1 SEHNR and CDR2 FQNEAQ come from the germline V gene (reference sequence). V gave up 4 bases and J gave up 2 bases; unmatched junction bases: 2. The CDR3 DNA follows: TGTGCCAGCAGCTCGGGAGGCGCCTACGAGCAGTACTTC. It yields the protein CASSSGGAYEQYF.

This chain connects TRBV25-1 to TRBJ1-1, with a possible D match to TRBD1 (6 bases). The CDR3 contains 15 residues. From germline, CDR1 is MGHDK and CDR2 SYGVNS. Trimming left V 7 bases short and J 0 bases short, with 15 bases between. CDR3: CASKAGQTVNTEAFF. The CDR3 DNA sequence: TGTGCCAGCAAAGCCGGACAGACCGTGAACACTGAAGCTTTCTTT.

This chain connects TRBV5-1 to TRBJ1-1; TRBD1 aligns across 7 bases. The CDR3 loop spans 15 amino acids. The V and J ends lost 4 bases and 0 bases, in that order; junction bases with no gene match: 6. Germline V gives CDR1 SGHRS, CDR2 YFSETQ. The CDR3 DNA sequence: TGCGCCAGCAGCCCCCTCGACAGGGTGAACACTGAAGCTTTCTTT. Translating it yields CASSPLDRVNTEAFF.

The rearrangement joins TRBV11-3 to TRBJ2-3; D gene unclear. CDR1 and CDR2 (germline): SGHNT, YENEEA. Trimming took 6 bases from V and 0 from J, leaving 7 bases between them. The CDR3 runs 13 residues. The CDR3 DNA reads TGTGCCAGCAGACGGGTTAGCACAGATACGCAGTATTTT. Encoded protein: CASRRVSTDTQYF.

This chain links TRBV9 with TRBJ1-1; D ambiguous. CDR1 is SGDLS, CDR2 YYNGEE, per germline. CDR3 length: 17 amino acids. The ends were cut back, 4 bases at V and 0 bases at J, with 19 bases in the middle. CDR3: CASSSIALADMNTEAFF. CDR3 DNA sequence: TGTGCCAGCAGCTCAATCGCCTTGGCTGATATGAACACTGAAGCTTTCTTT.

The chain joins TRBV19 to TRBJ2-7, with 8 bases identical to TRBD2. V dropped 10 bases and J dropped 5; count of bases not matched to a gene: 10. Germline values: CDR1 LNHDA, CDR2 SQIVND (reference sequence). CDR3 length: 13 residues. For the CDR3, the DNA is TGTGCCACCGCGAGCGGGAGCGGAGACGAGCAGTACTTC. Translation: CATASGSGDEQYF.

V and J are TRBV27 and TRBJ1-2; D is possibly TRBD1 (6 bases). The ends were cut back, 8 bases at V and 0 bases at J, with 25 bases in the middle. Germline CDR1 reads MNHEY; CDR2 reads SMNVEV (reference sequence). The CDR3 consists of 18 residues. Here the CDR3 DNA reads TGTGCCAGCGGACCTCTTAGGGGGGGGATCCCTGCTAACTATGGCTACACCTTC. This codes for CASGPLRGGIPANYGYTF.

This rearrangement joins TRBV12-5 to TRBJ1-1; no clear D gene. Per germline, CDR1 LGHNT and CDR2 FRNRAP. This CDR3 region has 13 residues. The V gene lost 1 base and the J gene lost 1 base, with 4 bases spanning the gap. CDR3 DNA: TGTGCTAGTGGTTTGGAGCAGAACACTGAAGCTTTCTTT. As protein: CASGLEQNTEAFF.

CDR3: CASSNMASGAYNEQFF. CDR3 DNA sequence: TGTGCCAGCAGTAACATGGCTAGCGGGGCCTACAATGAGCAGTTCTTC. The chain couples TRBV28 to TRBJ2-1; 9 bases are a match to TRBD2. The ends lost 5 bases at V and 2 bases at J; junction bases unmatched: 7. Germline loops: CDR1 MDHEN, CDR2 SYDVKM. The CDR3 totals 16 residues.